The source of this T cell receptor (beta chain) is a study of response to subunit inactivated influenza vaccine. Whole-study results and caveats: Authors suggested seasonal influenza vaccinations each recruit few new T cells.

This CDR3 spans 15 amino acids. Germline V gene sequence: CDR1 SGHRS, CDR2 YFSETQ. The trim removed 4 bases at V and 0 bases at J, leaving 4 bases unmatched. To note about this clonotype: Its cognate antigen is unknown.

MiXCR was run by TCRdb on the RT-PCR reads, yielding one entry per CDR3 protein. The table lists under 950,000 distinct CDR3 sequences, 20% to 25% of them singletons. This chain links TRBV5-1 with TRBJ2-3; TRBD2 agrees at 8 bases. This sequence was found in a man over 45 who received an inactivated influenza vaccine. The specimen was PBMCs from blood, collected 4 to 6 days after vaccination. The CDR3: CASSGTSASTDTQYF. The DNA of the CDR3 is TGCGCCAGCAGCGGGACTAGTGCAAGCACAGATACGCAGTATTTT.